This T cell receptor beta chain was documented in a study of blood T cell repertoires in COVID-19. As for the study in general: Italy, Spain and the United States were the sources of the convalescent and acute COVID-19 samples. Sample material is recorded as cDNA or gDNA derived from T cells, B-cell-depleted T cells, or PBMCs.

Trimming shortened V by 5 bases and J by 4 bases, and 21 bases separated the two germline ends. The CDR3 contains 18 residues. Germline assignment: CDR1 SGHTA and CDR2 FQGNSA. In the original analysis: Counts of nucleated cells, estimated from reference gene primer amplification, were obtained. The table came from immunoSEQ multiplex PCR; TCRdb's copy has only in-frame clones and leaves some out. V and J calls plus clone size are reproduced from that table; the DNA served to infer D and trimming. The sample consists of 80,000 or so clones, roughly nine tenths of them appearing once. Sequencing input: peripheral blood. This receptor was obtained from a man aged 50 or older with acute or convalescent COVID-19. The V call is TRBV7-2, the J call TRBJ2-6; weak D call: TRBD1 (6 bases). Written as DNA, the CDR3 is TGTGCCAGCAGCCACAGGGCTCCCCACGAGGGAGGGGCCAACGTCCTGACTTTC. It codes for CASSHRAPHEGGANVLTF.